This T cell receptor beta chain was retrieved from a study of T cells expressing NK-cell markers. About the research overall: All TCR beta repertoires analysed originated from sorted CD3+CD56+NKG2C+, CD3+CD56+NKG2C- and CD3+CD56-NKG2C+ T cells. One of eight sequenced donors was HCMV-seronegative; the other seven were seropositive.

TCRdb reanalyzed the 5' RACE reads and collapses them to one entry per CDR3 protein, without DNA. The sample holds under 200,000 distinct CDR3 sequences. The CDR3 is 12 residues long. Germline V gives CDR1 SNHLY, CDR2 FYNNEI. This TCR derives from a woman between 18 and 70 years old in good health. Sequencing was done on a sample of blood T cells: a sorted CD56 or NKG2C T cell subset, CD4+ or CD8+ T cells, or bulk PBMC T cells (not recorded which). The J gene is TRBJ1-5, the V gene TRBV2. This chain's CDR3 is CASSGFNQPQHF. Full variable domain (remainder filled in from reference TRBV2 and TRBJ1-5): EPEVTQTPSHQVTQMGQEVILRCVPISNHLYFYWYRQILGQKVEFLVSFYNNEISEKSEIFDDQFSVERPDGSNFTLKIRSTKLEDSAMYFCASSGFNQPQHFGDGTRLSIL.